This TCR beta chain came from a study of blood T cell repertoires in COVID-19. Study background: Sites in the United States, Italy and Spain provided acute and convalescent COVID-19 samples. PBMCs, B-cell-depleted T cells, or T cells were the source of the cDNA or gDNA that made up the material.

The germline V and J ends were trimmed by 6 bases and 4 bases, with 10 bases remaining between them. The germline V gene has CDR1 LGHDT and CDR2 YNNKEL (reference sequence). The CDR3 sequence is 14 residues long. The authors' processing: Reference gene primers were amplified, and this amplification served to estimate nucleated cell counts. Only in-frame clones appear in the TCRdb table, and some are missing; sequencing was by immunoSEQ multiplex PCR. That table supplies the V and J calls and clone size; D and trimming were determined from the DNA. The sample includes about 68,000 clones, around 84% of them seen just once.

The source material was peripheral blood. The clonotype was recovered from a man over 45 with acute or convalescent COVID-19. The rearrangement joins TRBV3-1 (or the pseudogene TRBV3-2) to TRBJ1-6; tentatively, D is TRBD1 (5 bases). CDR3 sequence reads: CASSRQTYNSPLHF. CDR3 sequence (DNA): TGTGCCAGCAGTCGACAGACATATAATTCACCCCTCCACTTT.